This record concerns one T cell receptor beta chain sequence. Its antigen is not known. The data originate from a study of a mutant IDH1 vaccine in newly diagnosed glioma. Libraries were prepared by immunoSEQ multiplex PCR; TCRdb keeps only in-frame clonotypes and omits some of them. The sample records about 30,000 clones, about 86% being singletons. The length of the CDR3 is 13 residues. Trimming pared 4 bases from V and 6 bases from J, leaving 13 bases between. CDR1 and CDR2 (germline): LGHNA, YSLEER. Documented time point: week 5, during vaccination. Doses of 300 ug of mutant IDH1 20-mer peptide were given with topical imiquimod.

This clonotype originated in a man between 25 and 39 years old with glioma. Source: PBMCs, taken from a glioma patient whose treatment included an IDH1 peptide vaccine. The chain joins TRBV4-3 to TRBJ2-7, with D perhaps matching TRBD1 (6 bases). The CDR3 reads CASSRDTAAEQYF. CDR3 DNA: TGCGCCAGCAGCCGGGACACCGCTGCCGAGCAGTACTTC.